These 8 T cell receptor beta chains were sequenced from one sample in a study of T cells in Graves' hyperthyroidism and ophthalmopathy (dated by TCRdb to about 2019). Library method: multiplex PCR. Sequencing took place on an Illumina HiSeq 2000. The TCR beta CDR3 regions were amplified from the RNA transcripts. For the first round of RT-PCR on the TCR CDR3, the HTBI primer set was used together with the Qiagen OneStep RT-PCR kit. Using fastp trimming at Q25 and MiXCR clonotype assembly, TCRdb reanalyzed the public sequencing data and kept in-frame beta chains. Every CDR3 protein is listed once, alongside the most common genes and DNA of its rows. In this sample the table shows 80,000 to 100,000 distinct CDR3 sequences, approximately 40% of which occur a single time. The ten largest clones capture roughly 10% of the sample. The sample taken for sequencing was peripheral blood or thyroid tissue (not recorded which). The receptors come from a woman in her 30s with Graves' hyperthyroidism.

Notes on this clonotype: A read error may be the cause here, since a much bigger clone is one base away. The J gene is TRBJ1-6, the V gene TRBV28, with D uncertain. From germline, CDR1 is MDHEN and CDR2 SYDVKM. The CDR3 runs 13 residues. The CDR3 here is CASSLRDNSSLHF. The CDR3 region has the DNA TGTGCCAGCAGTTTAAGGGATAATTCATCCCTCCACTTT.

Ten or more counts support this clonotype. CDR3 amino acids: CASTNGLADTGELFF. In nucleotides, the CDR3 is TGTGCCAGCACCAACGGGCTAGCGGACACCGGGGAGCTGTTTTTT. The V and J genes are TRBV6-5 and TRBJ2-2; TRBD2 aligns across 7 bases. J was trimmed by 3 bases and V by 7 bases; bases with no gene match: 8. CDR1 and CDR2 from the germline V gene are MNHEY and SVGAGI. The CDR3 is 15 amino acids.

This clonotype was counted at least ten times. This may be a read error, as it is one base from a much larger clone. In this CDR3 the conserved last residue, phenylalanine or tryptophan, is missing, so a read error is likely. CDR3: CSARDRRVSSYEQYL. In DNA, the CDR3 is TGCAGTGCTAGAGATCGTCGCGTTAGCTCCTACGAGCAGTACCTC. The chain links TRBV20-1 to TRBJ2-7; D is ambiguous. Germline V gene data show CDR1 as DFQATT and CDR2 as SNEGSKA (reference sequence). V shed 0 bases and J shed 0 bases, with 12 bases lying between them. CDR3 size: 15 residues.

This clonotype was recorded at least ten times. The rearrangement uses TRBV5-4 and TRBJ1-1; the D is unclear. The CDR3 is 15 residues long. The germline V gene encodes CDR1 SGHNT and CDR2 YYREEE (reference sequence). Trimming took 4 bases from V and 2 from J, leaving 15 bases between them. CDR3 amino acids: CASSQLSRDNTEAFF. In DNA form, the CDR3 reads TGTGCCAGCAGCCAACTTTCCAGAGATAACACTGAAGCTTTCTTT.

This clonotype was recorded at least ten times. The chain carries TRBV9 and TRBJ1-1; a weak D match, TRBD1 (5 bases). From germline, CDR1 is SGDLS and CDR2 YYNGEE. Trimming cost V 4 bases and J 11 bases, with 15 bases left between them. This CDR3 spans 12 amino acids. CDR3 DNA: TGTGCCAGCAGCCGACCGGGACCGGAGGCTTTCTTT. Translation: CASSRPGPEAFF.

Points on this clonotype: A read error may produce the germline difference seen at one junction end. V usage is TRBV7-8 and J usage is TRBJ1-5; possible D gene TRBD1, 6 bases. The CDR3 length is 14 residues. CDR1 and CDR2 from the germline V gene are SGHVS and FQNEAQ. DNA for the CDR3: TGCGCCAGCAGCCAACGGACAGTCGATCAGCCCCAGCATTTT. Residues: CASSQRTVDQPQHF.

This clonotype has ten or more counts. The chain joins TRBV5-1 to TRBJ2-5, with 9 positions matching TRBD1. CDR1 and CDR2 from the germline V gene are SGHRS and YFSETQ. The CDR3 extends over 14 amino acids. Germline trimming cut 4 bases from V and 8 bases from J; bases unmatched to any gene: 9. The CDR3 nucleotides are TGCGCCAGCAGCCTGGACAGGGGCACATTAACCCAGTACTTC. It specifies CASSLDRGTLTQYF.

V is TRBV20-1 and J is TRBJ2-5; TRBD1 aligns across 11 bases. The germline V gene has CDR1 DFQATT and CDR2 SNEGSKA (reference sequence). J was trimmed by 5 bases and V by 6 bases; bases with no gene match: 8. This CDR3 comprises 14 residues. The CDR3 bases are TGCAGTGCGTGGGACAGGGGGGGCGGCGAGACCCAGTACTTC. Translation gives CSAWDRGGGETQYF.